A single T cell receptor (beta chain) is shown here with its context. Sequencing used immunoSEQ multiplex PCR; TCRdb keeps in-frame clones, though not all of them. The table records 150,000 to 200,000 clones, around 93% of them present only once. The entry originates in a study of shared clonotypes between healthy human individuals. Study at large: A donor's plate count was three for CD4 naive and three for CD4 memory; CD8 naive had two and CD8 memory one.

Germline V gives CDR1 MNHEY, CDR2 SMNVEV (reference sequence). The CDR3 runs 13 residues. Trimming shortened V by 3 bases and J by 3 bases, and 9 bases separated the two germline ends. Sequencing was carried out using naive CD4+ T cells sorted from blood. Documented subset: CD45RA+ positively selected. The receptor's source is a woman aged 25 to 39 in good health. The chain recombines TRBV27 with TRBJ2-7; D perhaps matches TRBD1 (5 bases). Here the CDR3 DNA reads TGTGCCAGCAGTTTGGCTAGGGGCTACGAGCAGTACTTC. Its translation is CASSLARGYEQYF.